A selection of T cell receptor beta chains follows, all from one sample in a study of CD8+ T cells in alopecia areata. The protocol was immunoSEQ multiplex PCR, while the TCRdb copy is restricted to in-frame clones and leaves out a portion. The data contain roughly 250,000 clones, roughly 60% of them seen just once; the ten biggest clones take up about 0.9%. The sample in question was CD4+ T cells sorted from blood, obtained around week 53, from a patient treated with tofacitinib. The receptors derive from a human donor with alopecia areata. Both conserved end residues are part of each CDR3. A D gene is named only where the DNA matches it firmly. Rows give clone size only sometimes, using once, few, many, or a class for an expanded clone.

.	TRBJ1-6	.	TRBV7-2	TGTGCCAGCAGCAAGGGATCGAGCTCCTATAATTCACCCCTCCACTTT	CASSKGSSSYNSPLHF
.	TRBJ2-3	TRBD2	TRBV11-2	TGTGCCAGCAGCTTAGGGAGCGGGGGGACAGATACGCAGTATTTT	CASSLGSGGTDTQYF
.	TRBJ2-3	.	TRBV7-9	TGTGCCAGCAGCTTAGCTTCCAGGGAAGATACGCAGTATTTT	CASSLASREDTQYF
.	TRBJ2-6	.	TRBV13	TGTGCCAGCAGCTTTAAAAATTCTGGGGCCAACGTCCTGACTTTC	CASSFKNSGANVLTF
.	TRBJ1-2	.	TRBV5-1	TGCGCCAGCAGCTCTTTGCCTCAAGGGCCCCAGTACTATGGCTACACCTTC	CASSSLPQGPQYYGYTF
.	TRBJ1-6	.	TRBV7-8	TGTGCCAGCAGCTTACGGGGAACCTATAATTCACCCCTCCACTTT	CASSLRGTYNSPLHF
.	TRBJ2-5	.	TRBV30	TGTGCCTGGAGCCCCCTTAATGAGCCCCAGTACTTC	CAWSPLNEPQYF
.	TRBJ2-4	.	TRBV15	TGTGCCACCAGCACCGACCGGCGCATTCAGTACTTC	CATSTDRRIQYF
.	TRBJ2-5	TRBD2	TRBV7-8	TGTGCCAGCACCTTATGGACTAGCGGGGGTTTCGCCCAGTACTTC	CASTLWTSGGFAQYF
.	TRBJ2-3	.	TRBV15	TGTGCCACCAGCAGAGATCCCCAAGGCACAGATACGCAGTATTTT	CATSRDPQGTDTQYF
.	TRBJ2-1	TRBD2	TRBV7-9	TGTGCCAGCAGCTTACTAGCGGGGGGTGATAATGAGCAGTTCTTC	CASSLLAGGDNEQFF
.	TRBJ1-3	.	TRBV9	TGTGCCAGCAGCGTAGGTCTTGGAAACACCATATATTTT	CASSVGLGNTIYF
.	TRBJ2-1	.	TRBV19	TGTGCCAGTAGTATAAGGGACCAATTAGAGCAGTTCTTC	CASSIRDQLEQFF
once	TRBJ2-1	.	TRBV6-5	TGTGCCAGCGGGAAGGGGTCGTACAATGAGCAGTTCTTC	CASGKGSYNEQFF
.	TRBJ1-2	.	TRBV30	TGTGCCTGGAAAACCGGCCCTTATGGCTACACCTTC	CAWKTGPYGYTF
once	TRBJ2-2	TRBD2	TRBV9	TGTGCCAGCAGCGGACCCGGGACTAGCGATGGCACCGGGGAGCTGTTTTTT	CASSGPGTSDGTGELFF
few	TRBJ2-3	.	TRBV29-1	TGCAGCTCCAACACAGATACGCAGTATTTT	CSSNTDTQYF
.	TRBJ1-5	TRBD1	TRBV10-3	TGTGCCATCAGTGAAGCGGACAGGTACAAGCATTTT	CAISEADRYKHF
.	TRBJ1-5	.	TRBV30	TGTGCCTGGAGCGTCGCGGGGCTCCTGGGCAATCAGCCCCAGCATTTT	CAWSVAGLLGNQPQHF
.	TRBJ1-5	.	TRBV7-9	TGTGCCAGCAGCCCGGGTTTTTTCCAGCCCCAGCATTTT	CASSPGFFQPQHF
.	TRBJ2-1	.	TRBV30	TGTGCCTGGAGTGTCGACGTCCTCTCTGAGCAGTTCTTC	CAWSVDVLSEQFF
.	TRBJ2-1	.	TRBV9	TGTGCCAGCAGGAATGAGCAGTTCTTC	CASRNEQFF
many	TRBJ2-6	TRBD1	TRBV6-5	TGTGCCAGCAGTTACGGCCAGGGGGCTGGGGCCAACGTCCTGACTTTC	CASSYGQGAGANVLTF
.	TRBJ1-2	.	TRBV4-2	TGTGCCAGCAGCCTGGAGGGAGGGGCGAGTGGCTACACCTTC	CASSLEGGASGYTF
.	TRBJ2-1	TRBD1	TRBV11-1	TGTGCCAGCAGCCCCGGGACAGGGGGGAACAATGAGCAGTTCTTC	CASSPGTGGNNEQFF
few	TRBJ2-2	TRBD1	TRBV7-2	TGTGCCAGCAGCTTCCAGGGGGTGGGCACCGGGGAGCTGTTTTTT	CASSFQGVGTGELFF
few	TRBJ2-1	.	TRBV5-1	TGCGCCAGCAGCTTGGCGGCCAGCCCGTGGCAGTTCTTC	CASSLAASPWQFF
.	TRBJ1-1	.	TRBV4-1	TGCGCCAGCAGCCAAGACCTCGAGGGGGACACTGAAGCTTTCTTT	CASSQDLEGDTEAFF
.	TRBJ2-7	TRBD2	TRBV15	TGTGCCACCAGCAGAGAGGGAGGGTCCTACGAGCAGTACTTC	CATSREGGSYEQYF
.	TRBJ2-6	TRBD1	TRBV5-1	TGCGCCAGCAGCTCGGGACAGGGACGGTCTGGGGCCAACGTCCTGACTTTC	CASSSGQGRSGANVLTF
.	TRBJ1-1	.	TRBV5-6	TGTGCCAGCAGCTTGCCAGGGTGGACTGAAGCTTTCTTT	CASSLPGWTEAFF
.	TRBJ2-1	.	TRBV30	TGTGCCTGGAGTGTTTTGCTCGTTTACAATGAGCAGTTCTTC	CAWSVLLVYNEQFF
.	TRBJ2-7	.	TRBV2	TGTGCCAGCAGTGGTTTTTGGACAGTCTCCTACGAGCAGTACTTC	CASSGFWTVSYEQYF
once	TRBJ2-1	TRBD2	TRBV11-2	TGTGCCAGCAGCTCTAAGGGTGGGCAGCGGGGCTCCTACAATGAGCAGTTCTTC	CASSSKGGQRGSYNEQFF
.	TRBJ1-6	.	TRBV6-5	TGTGCCAGCAGGCAAGACAGGAGTTCACCCCTCCACTTT	CASRQDRSSPLHF
.	TRBJ2-7	.	TRBV5-1	TGCGCCAGCAGCTGGGGACTGTCATCCTACGAGCAGTACTTC	CASSWGLSSYEQYF
.	TRBJ1-6	.	TRBV30	TGTGCCTTGGGGAGGCAACCTAATTCACCCCTCCACTTT	CALGRQPNSPLHF
few	TRBJ1-2	.	TRBV5-4	TGTGCCAGCAGCCGCAGGGGCCAAAACTATGGCTACACCTTC	CASSRRGQNYGYTF
few	TRBJ1-1	.	TRBV10-3	TGTGCCATCAGTCCACAGGGTAATGGTGAAGCTTTCTTT	CAISPQGNGEAFF
.	TRBJ2-7	.	TRBV9	TGTGCCAGCAGCCCGGACAACTCCTACGAGCAGTACTTC	CASSPDNSYEQYF
.	TRBJ1-1	.	TRBV27	TGTGCCAGCAGAGGGGTCGGGGGTGAAGCTTTCTTT	CASRGVGGEAFF
once	TRBJ2-5	.	TRBV6-6	TGTGCCACCACCGGATACCAAGAGACCCAGTACTTC	CATTGYQETQYF
once	TRBJ2-7	.	TRBV5-1	TGCGCCAGCAGCTTGGAATTGGACTCCTACGAGCAGTACTTC	CASSLELDSYEQYF
.	TRBJ1-5	.	TRBV27	TGTGCCAGCAGTTCCGCCGGGACGGGGACTCAGCCCCAGCATTTT	CASSSAGTGTQPQHF
.	TRBJ2-5	TRBD1	TRBV5-6	TGTGCCAGCAGCTTTGGGGCAGGGGGCTTTGAGACCCAGTACTTC	CASSFGAGGFETQYF